This T cell receptor (beta chain) was recorded in a study of Ad26.COV2.S vaccination and SARS-CoV-2 variants (dated by TCRdb to the early 2020s). About the investigation overall: Vaccine-arm donors came from COV1001, a multicentre, randomized, double-blind, placebo-controlled phase I-IIa trial of Ad26.COV2.S in healthy adults. Ad26.COV2.S was administered intramuscularly at a dose of 5x10^10 or 1x10^11 viral particles, either as one shot or as two shots given 56 days apart. The specificity and breadth of SARS-CoV-2-reactive T cell receptors after Ad26.COV2.S vaccination were assessed by TCRbeta repertoire sequencing. The TCR-sequenced set comprised around 30 samples: about 19 Ad26.COV2.S vaccine recipients, 5 placebo recipients and 8 SARS-CoV-2 convalescent individuals. Trial participants were randomized into five groups of five: low-dose or high-dose Ad26.COV2.S given once or twice, or placebo on both occasions. Investigators remained blinded to trial group allocation during experiments and outcome assessment.

V and J are trimmed by 5 bases and 0 bases, and the gene matches miss 0 bases of the junction. In the germline V gene, CDR1 corresponds to SGHVS and CDR2 to FNYEAQ. The CDR3 starts with the cysteine, ends with the phenylalanine, and has 14 residues. The sequence is cut down to CDR3 DNA, 42 bases in frame from base 1. There are a few counts of this clone. Its antigen is unknown. Base qualities are not at hand, and no much larger clone is one base apart. The same CDR3 is also encoded by other DNA sequences in this sample. The full study reports these points: Vaccine and placebo recipients had comparable non-spike TCR breadth, which fits with the vaccine containing only spike. According to the authors, total T cell responses may have been underestimated by the TCR breadth and depth analyses. The study was not powered to compare responses between vaccine doses or regimens. After vaccination, spike-specific CD8+ and CD4+ T cell responses were reported to show substantial breadth. Higher spike-specific TCR breadth was observed in Ad26.COV2.S recipients than in placebo recipients (P = 0.0014).

The immunoSEQ Assay was the method used to sequence TCRbeta CDR3 regions. After extraction, genomic DNA underwent amplification by bias-controlled multiplex PCR, followed by high-throughput sequencing. Per the original workflow: To quantify the absolute abundance of every unique TCRbeta CDR3 region, sequences were collapsed and filtered. T cell fraction was estimated by normalization of TCRbeta template counts to usable DNA, with usable DNA being measured through amplification of reference genes present in all nucleated cells. Repertoire TCRs were annotated as SARS-CoV-2-specific when V gene, CDR3 amino acid sequence and J gene were exactly matched to a known reactive TCR set. The reference SARS-CoV-2 TCR set was obtained from MIRA and was filtered for enrichment in COVID-19-positive ImmuneCODE repertoires, whereby public or cross-reactive TCRs were removed. Drawing on the MIRA antigens, annotated TCRs were analysed further at the level of specific ORF or position within ORF. Breadth was defined as the number of annotated unique rearrangements divided by the total number of unique productive rearrangements, and depth was defined as the summed frequency of the annotated unique rearrangements. Two-sided Wilcoxon rank-sum tests were applied when comparing TCR breadth between groups. TCRdb provides this immuneACCESS table in a form limited to in-frame rearrangements. Some clones are lacking; in checked studies, under half of them reflect an unresolved V gene, and why the rest are absent is not known. The DNA gave D and trimming, while V, J and clone size come from that table. In all, the sample holds 350,000 to 500,000 clones, and 90% of those were seen once. The ten largest clones capture roughly 4% of the sample.

This specimen's treatment or condition label, per the study, means: around 19 received Ad26.COV2.S at low or high dose, single or two shots; about 5 received placebo; per-sample allocation not given. Repertoires of vaccine and placebo recipients were sequenced from samples collected on day 63 after the first injection. Between 29 July and 7 August 2020, Cohort 1b enrolled around 25 adults aged 18-55 years at one site in Boston, USA. As a vaccine, Ad26.COV2.S was a replication-incompetent adenovirus type 26 vector that expressed a prefusion-stabilized SARS-CoV-2 spike protein derived from the original Wuhan strain.

This receptor was identified in a person aged 18-60 years who received the Ad26.COV2.S COVID-19 vaccine or a placebo. The chain links TRBV7-6 with TRBJ2-7; a stretch of 11 junction bases matches TRBD2. Source: peripheral blood, taken in a trial of Ad26.COV2.S vaccine versus placebo. The bases read TGTGCCAGCAGCACTAGCGGGAGCTCCTACGAGCAGTACTTC. Its product reads: CASSTSGSSYEQYF.